The rows below give T cell receptor beta chains drawn from one sample of a study of STAT5B mutations in CD4+ large granular lymphocyte leukemia. Profiling relied on immunoSEQ multiplex PCR, and the TCRdb table lists in-frame clones only, not all of them. The sample has about 48,000 clones; about three quarters are singletons. Sequencing input: CD4+ T cells from blood buffy coats. Receptors originate from a human donor in good health. Both conserved end residues are trimmed from each CDR3. Size values are once, few and many counts, or a class for expanded clones, and some rows have none.

.	TRBV29-1	TRBJ2-5	SVGASGYQETQY
.	TRBV11-1	TRBJ2-5	ASSQDLKETQY
.	TRBV5-4	TRBJ1-2	ASSSTGSGGYT
.	TRBV6-1	TRBJ1-1	ASTEEQANTEAF
.	TRBV7-6	TRBJ2-3	ASTPFGASGATDTQY
once	TRBV7-2	TRBJ2-1	ASSGSYNEQF
.	TRBV28	TRBJ2-3	ASGQGPSTDTQY
few	TRBV7-3	TRBJ2-2	ASSSRPVTGELF
few	TRBV9	TRBJ1-2	ASSFGQGRPYGYT
few	TRBV6-5	TRBJ1-4	ASSYRGTDNEKLF
.	TRBV19	TRBJ1-2	ASSSFWTDYGYT
.	TRBV28	TRBJ2-7	ASSINGPYEQY
.	TRBV19	TRBJ2-4	ASSILAGGKNIQY
.	TRBV2	TRBJ2-7	ASRVNGYEQY
.	TRBV5-1	.	ASSYGQGGSYEQY
.	TRBV6-5	TRBJ2-1	ASRQNNEQF
.	TRBV6-5	TRBJ2-7	ASSYSRTGAPYEQY
few	TRBV6-5	TRBJ1-1	ASRSNGNTEAF
.	TRBV28	TRBJ2-3	ASSLNSAGSDTQY
.	TRBV15	TRBJ1-1	ATSSETGTRTF
.	TRBV7-2	TRBJ2-5	ASSFGGGETQY
.	TRBV23-1	TRBJ1-1	ASSHRDRE
.	TRBV30	TRBJ2-1	AWQNAYNEQF
.	TRBV5-4	TRBJ2-3	ASSLRLAGGNTDTQY
few	TRBV6-1	TRBJ1-6	ASLDRGSYNSPLH
once	TRBV7-9	TRBJ2-3	ASSQGTGPTDTQY
.	TRBV7-9	TRBJ2-5	ASSPGTSSETQY
.	TRBV18	TRBJ2-1	ASSPKRAPSYNEQF
.	TRBV5-1	TRBJ1-2	ASSLQGGDYGYT
.	TRBV2	TRBJ2-3	ASSPQEVPFSSTDTQY
.	TRBV10-3	TRBJ1-1	AISGGQHTEAF
.	TRBV5-1	TRBJ2-2	ASSTSGVNTGELF